This is a list of T cell receptor beta chains from one sample in a study of blood T cell repertoires in COVID-19. Clones were sequenced by immunoSEQ multiplex PCR, and TCRdb holds only the in-frame ones, with some missing. The table lists about 82,000 clones, roughly 78% of them singletons, with just over 35% in the top ten. The sample taken for sequencing was peripheral blood. The receptors originated from a man aged 55 to 70 with COVID-19, enrolled during active disease. Each CDR3 is given with its conserved first and last residue. The listing skips clone size in some rows; elsewhere it reads once, few, many or a size class.

abundance	v_gene	j_gene	CDR3aa
-	TRBV27	TRBJ1-3	CASRTGAGNTIYF
-	TRBV5-6	TRBJ2-7	CASSFPGLAGGPGEQYF
-	TRBV19	TRBJ2-4	CASSDRVNIQYF
-	TRBV6-2/TRBV6-3	TRBJ1-1	CASSPLAGMNTEAFF
-	TRBV11-3	TRBJ2-3	CASRPSGPSTDTQYF
-	TRBV24-1	TRBJ1-1	CATSVKTGGAFF
-	TRBV2	TRBJ1-1	CASSVNTEAFF
-	TRBV5-1	TRBJ2-3	CASSLVSGGATDTQYF
-	TRBV5-8	TRBJ2-7	CASSLPLAVNYEQYF
few	TRBV11-2	TRBJ2-1	CASSEQTYNEQFF
-	TRBV6-5	TRBJ2-7	CASSYGRVLGEQYF
-	TRBV18	TRBJ1-1	CASSPPGTGSWEAFF
-	TRBV13	TRBJ2-3	CASSLARPSSTDTQYF
-	TRBV3-1/TRBV3-2	TRBJ1-6	CASSQGIAVLQSSYNSPLHF
-	TRBV9	TRBJ1-4	CASSVAGTGPEKLFF
-	TRBV4-2	TRBJ1-5	CASSQDQDTSNQPQHF
-	TRBV11-3	TRBJ2-3	CASSLRRMGTDTQYF
-	TRBV7-9	TRBJ2-1	CASSLGGQGSNEQFF
few	TRBV19	TRBJ2-5	CASSIASLAGYQETQYF
-	TRBV6-6	TRBJ2-7	CASSSLPGQGFEQYF
few	TRBV4-3	TRBJ1-5	CASSQEFKFHQPQHF
-	TRBV4-2	TRBJ1-6	CASSQDMELVRTGRSPLHF
-	TRBV11-3	TRBJ2-2	CASSFTSGSLTGELFF
-	TRBV5-1	TRBJ2-1	CASRVRSYNEQFF
-	TRBV10-3	TRBJ1-1	CAISLGGDTEAFF
-	TRBV6-5	TRBJ2-3	CAAGGPFTDTQYF
-	TRBV5-6	TRBJ2-3	CASSMTTVTSTDTQYF
-	TRBV9	TRBJ2-1	CASSMGQGSNNEQFF
few	TRBV2	TRBJ2-3	CASSVDGGGGTQYF
-	TRBV2	TRBJ1-6	CASSDLPSPLHF
-	TRBV7-9	TRBJ2-5	CASSFGGRRETQYF
-	TRBV5-1	TRBJ2-3	CASSLRLAVETDTQYF
-	TRBV7-9	TRBJ2-5	CASSLEERGTQYF
-	TRBV4-1	TRBJ2-5	CASSQVCAPIRDRGQETQYF
-	TRBV18	TRBJ2-1	CASSPLAGKNNEQFF
-	TRBV2	TRBJ2-2	CARRQKFF
-	TRBV10-1	TRBJ1-1	CASSEDVFETGGEMNTEAFF
-	TRBV5-5	TRBJ2-4	CASSRELAKNIQYF
-	TRBV6-1	TRBJ1-6	CASSELGAHNSPLHF
-	TRBV27	TRBJ2-7	CATRTPGHTYEQYF
-	TRBV3-1/TRBV3-2	TRBJ2-3	CASSGGDRPSTDTQYF
-	TRBV3-1/TRBV3-2	TRBJ2-7	CASSQVGTGTYEQYF
once	TRBV7-6	TRBJ2-1	CASSLGQKLAGGSYNEQFF
-	TRBV7-8	TRBJ1-2	CASSPTQGAMVYGYTF
-	TRBV27	TRBJ1-4	CASSLVPQQATNEKLFF
-	TRBV4-2	TRBJ1-5	CASSQDGMGKTKKCGYSNQPQHF
-	TRBV9	TRBJ2-2	CASSLTPSNTGELFF
medium-sized	TRBV30	TRBJ1-5	CAWTGGGPGQPQHF
-	TRBV4-2	TRBJ2-5	CASSQGLNQETQYF
-	TRBV7-2	TRBJ2-3	CASSLYVFSDTQYF
-	TRBV19	TRBJ1-2	CASSSLGLVSGYTF
once	TRBV25-1	TRBJ2-5	CASSESQETQYF
-	TRBV18	TRBJ2-3	CASSQQGAGTDTQYF